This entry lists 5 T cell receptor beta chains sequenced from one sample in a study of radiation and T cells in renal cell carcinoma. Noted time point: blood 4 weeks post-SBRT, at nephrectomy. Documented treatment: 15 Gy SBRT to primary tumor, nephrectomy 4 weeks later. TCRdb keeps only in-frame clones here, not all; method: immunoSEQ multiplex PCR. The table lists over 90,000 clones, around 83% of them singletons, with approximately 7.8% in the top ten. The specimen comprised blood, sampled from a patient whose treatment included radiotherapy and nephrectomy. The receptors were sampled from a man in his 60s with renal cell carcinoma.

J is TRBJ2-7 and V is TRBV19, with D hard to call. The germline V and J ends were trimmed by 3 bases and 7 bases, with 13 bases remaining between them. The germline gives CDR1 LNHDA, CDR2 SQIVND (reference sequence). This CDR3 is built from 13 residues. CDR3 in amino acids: CASSISPATEQYF. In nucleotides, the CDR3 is TGTGCCAGTAGTATTAGCCCTGCGACAGAGCAGTACTTC. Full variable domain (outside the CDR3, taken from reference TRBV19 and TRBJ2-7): DGGITQSPKYLFRKEGQNVTLSCEQNLNHDAMYWYRQDPGQGLRLIYYSQIVNDFQKGDIAEGYSVSREKKESFPLTVTSAQKNPTAFYLCASSISPATEQYFGPGTRLTVT.

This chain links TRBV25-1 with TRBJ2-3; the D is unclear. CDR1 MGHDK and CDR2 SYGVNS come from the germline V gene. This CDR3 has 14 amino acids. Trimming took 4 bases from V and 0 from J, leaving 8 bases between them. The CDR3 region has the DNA TGTGCCAGCAGTGCGAGTGACAGCACAGATACGCAGTATTTT. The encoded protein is CASSASDSTDTQYF.

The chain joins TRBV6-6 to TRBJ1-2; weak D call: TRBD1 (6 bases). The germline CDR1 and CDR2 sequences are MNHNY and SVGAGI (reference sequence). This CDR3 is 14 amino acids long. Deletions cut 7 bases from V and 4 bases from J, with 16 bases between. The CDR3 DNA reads TGTGCCAGCACCTCAAATCAGGGGTCCTATGGCTACACCTTC. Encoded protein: CASTSNQGSYGYTF.

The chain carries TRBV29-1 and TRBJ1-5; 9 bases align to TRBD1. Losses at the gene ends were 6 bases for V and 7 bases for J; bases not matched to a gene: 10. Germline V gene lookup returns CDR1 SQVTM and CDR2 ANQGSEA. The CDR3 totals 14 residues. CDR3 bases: TGCAGCGTGCGAACAGGGGGCGAAGGACAGCCCCAGCATTTT. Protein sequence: CSVRTGGEGQPQHF. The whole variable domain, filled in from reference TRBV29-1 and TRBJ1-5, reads SAVISQKPSRDICQRGTSLTIQCQVDSQVTMMFWYRQQPGQSLTLIATANQGSEATYESGFVIDKFPISRPNLTFSTLTVSNMSPEDSSIYLCSVRTGGEGQPQHFGDGTRLSIL.

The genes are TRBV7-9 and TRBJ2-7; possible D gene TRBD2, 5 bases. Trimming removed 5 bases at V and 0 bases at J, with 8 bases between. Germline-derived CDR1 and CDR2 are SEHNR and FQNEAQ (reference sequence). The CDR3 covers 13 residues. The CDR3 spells CASSGRTSYEQYF. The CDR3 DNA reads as TGTGCCAGCAGCGGGAGAACCTCCTACGAGCAGTACTTC. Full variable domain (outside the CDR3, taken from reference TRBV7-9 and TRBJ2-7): DTGVSQNPRHKITKRGQNVTFRCDPISEHNRLYWYRQTLGQGPEFLTYFQNEAQLEKSRLLSDRFSAERPKGSFSTLEIQRTEQGDSAMYLCASSGRTSYEQYFGPGTRLTVT.